Ten or more counts support the clone carrying this TCR beta chain. This entry is derived from a study of glioma-infiltrating T cells after dendritic cell vaccination. Libraries were prepared by immunoSEQ multiplex PCR; TCRdb keeps only in-frame clonotypes and omits some of them. Of 50,000 to 65,000 clones listed, approximately 87% are singletons. As for time point: after dendritic cell vaccination, including at tumor progression/relapse. The source is a human donor with glioblastoma. The sample in question was blood, obtained after dendritic cell vaccination.

The CDR3 is CASGVGTGIYEQYF. The CDR3 DNA follows: TGTGCCAGCGGAGTGGGGACAGGGATCTACGAGCAGTACTTC. The chain couples TRBV6-5 to TRBJ2-7; TRBD1 aligns across 9 bases. CDR1 is MNHEY and CDR2 is SVGAGI in the germline V gene. CDR3 size: 14 residues. The trim removed 8 bases at V and 3 bases at J, leaving 8 bases unmatched.